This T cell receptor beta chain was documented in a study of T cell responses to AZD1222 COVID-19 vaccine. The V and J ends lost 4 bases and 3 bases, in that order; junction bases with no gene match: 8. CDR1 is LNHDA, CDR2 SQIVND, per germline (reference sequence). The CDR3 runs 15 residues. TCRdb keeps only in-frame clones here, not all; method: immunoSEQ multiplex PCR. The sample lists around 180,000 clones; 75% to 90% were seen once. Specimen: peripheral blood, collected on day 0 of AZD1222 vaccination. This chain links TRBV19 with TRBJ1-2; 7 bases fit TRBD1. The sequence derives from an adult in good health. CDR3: CASSTYTTGHYGYTF. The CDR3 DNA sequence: TGTGCCAGTAGTACCTACACGACAGGGCACTATGGCTACACCTTC.